This T cell receptor (beta chain) comes out of a study of Ad26.COV2.S vaccination and SARS-CoV-2 variants. On this clone: What it binds is unknown.

Documented treatment: about 20 received Ad26.COV2.S at low or high dose, single or two shots; roughly five received placebo; per-sample allocation not given. Samples came from day 63 after the first vaccine or placebo injection. Germline values: CDR1 SNHLY, CDR2 FYNNEI. The CDR3 covers 12 residues. Trimming removed 7 bases from V and 7 bases from J; junction bases left unmatched: 2. Sequenced by immunoSEQ multiplex PCR; TCRdb stores in-frame clones only, minus some. The sample shows approximately 410,000 clones, about nine tenths of them seen only once. Study-level findings and limits: Vaccinees and placebo recipients showed similar non-spike TCR breadth.

V gene TRBV2 combines with J gene TRBJ2-4, with TRBD1 identical over 9 bases. This clonotype was obtained from a person aged 18-65 years who received the Ad26.COV2.S COVID-19 vaccine or a placebo. Sample: peripheral blood, taken in a trial of Ad26.COV2.S vaccine versus placebo. The CDR3 protein is CASKGQGNIQYF. In DNA, the CDR3 is TGTGCCAGCAAAGGACAGGGGAACATTCAGTACTTC. Variable domain in full (rest from reference TRBV2 and TRBJ2-4): EPEVTQTPSHQVTQMGQEVILRCVPISNHLYFYWYRQILGQKVEFLVSFYNNEISEKSEIFDDQFSVERPDGSNFTLKIRSTKLEDSAMYFCASKGQGNIQYFGAGTRLSVL.